This passage covers 24 T cell receptor beta chains from one sample sequenced in a study of T cell responses to AZD1222 COVID-19 vaccine. Produced via immunoSEQ multiplex PCR; TCRdb's table is partial and in-frame only. The data contain 75,000 to 90,000 clones, approximately 90% of them seen just once; the ten biggest clones take up more than 25%. Sequencing was performed on peripheral blood, taken 28 days after the second AZD1222 dose. All receptors come from an adult who received the AZD1222 COVID-19 vaccine.

The chain joins TRBV6-5 to TRBJ1-3; D gene ambiguous. The CDR3 covers 15 residues. Germline CDR1 is MNHEY and CDR2 is SVGAGI. V gave up 4 bases and J gave up 0 bases, with 10 bases separating them. The CDR3 region has the DNA TGTGCCAGCAGTTCTTCCTTTAGCTCTGGAAACACCATATATTTT. It codes for CASSSSFSSGNTIYF.

The genes are TRBV5-1 and TRBJ1-2; no clear D. The CDR3 has 15 amino acids. V gave up 0 bases and J gave up 8 bases, with 17 bases separating them. Germline CDR1 reads SGHRS; CDR2 reads YFSETQ. In DNA, the CDR3 is TGCGCCAGCAGCTTGGTGGAGGTCAGGTCGGGGGGCTACACCTTC. Its translation: CASSLVEVRSGGYTF.

The rearrangement links TRBV2 to TRBJ2-6; 9 bases match TRBD1. CDR3 length: 16 residues. Germline V gives CDR1 SNHLY, CDR2 FYNNEI. Germline trimming cut 4 bases from V and 2 bases from J; bases unmatched to any gene: 3. CDR3: CASSVDRGPGANVLTF. The CDR3 nucleotides are TGTGCCAGCAGTGTGGACAGGGGCCCTGGGGCCAACGTCCTGACTTTC. Full variable domain (rest looked up from reference TRBV2 and TRBJ2-6): EPEVTQTPSHQVTQMGQEVILRCVPISNHLYFYWYRQILGQKVEFLVSFYNNEISEKSEIFDDQFSVERPDGSNFTLKIRSTKLEDSAMYFCASSVDRGPGANVLTFGAGSRLTVL.

The genes are TRBV11-1 and TRBJ1-6; 9 positions match TRBD1. Germline CDR1 and CDR2: SGHAT and FQDESV (reference sequence). The CDR3 has 15 residues. The J segment lost 10 bases and the V segment lost 4 bases, leaving 8 bases of the junction unmatched. The CDR3 here is CASSSGQGFWSPLHF. CDR3 coding DNA: TGTGCCAGCAGCTCGGGACAGGGATTTTGGTCACCCCTCCACTTT.

This clone was detected once. This sequence joins TRBV11-3 and TRBJ2-3; D is unresolved. V was cut by 4 bases and J by 11 bases, with 16 bases left in between. Germline CDR1 is SGHNT and CDR2 is YENEEA. The CDR3 extends over 13 amino acids. The CDR3 spells CASSSSSRARQYF. CDR3 in DNA: TGTGCCAGCAGCTCTAGTAGCCGGGCCCGGCAGTATTTT.

The chain links TRBV28 to TRBJ1-4, with 10 bases fitting TRBD1. The trim removed 6 bases at V and 10 bases at J, leaving 14 bases unmatched. Germline CDR1 MDHEN, CDR2 SYDVKM. This CDR3 has 16 amino acids. The CDR3 DNA is TGTGCCAGCAGGGTCGCCCCGGGACAGGGGTCAGGAAAACTGTTTTTT. It translates to CASRVAPGQGSGKLFF. Together with reference TRBV28 and TRBJ1-4, the CDR3 gives the full variable domain: DVKVTQSSRYLVKRTGEKVFLECVQDMDHENMFWYRQDPGLGLRLIYFSYDVKMKEKGDIPEGYSVSREKKERFSLILESASTNQTSMYLCASRVAPGQGSGKLFFGSGTQLSVL.

The chain carries TRBV5-6 and TRBJ1-1; D unresolved. CDR3 size: 12 residues. CDR1 is SGHDT and CDR2 is YYEEEE in the germline V gene. V was shortened by 2 bases and J by 5 bases, with 7 bases between the two germline ends. Here the CDR3 DNA reads TGTGCCAGCAGCTTTGGTGGGACTGAAGCTTTCTTT. Translated, it gives CASSFGGTEAFF.

The V and J genes are TRBV4-2 and TRBJ2-7; 14 bases map to TRBD2. CDR1 is LGHNA and CDR2 is YNFKEQ in the germline V gene. The ends lost 4 bases at V and 3 bases at J; junction bases unmatched: 8. The CDR3 consists of 17 residues. CDR3 amino acids: CASSRRGLAGAGYEQYF. The CDR3 DNA follows: TGTGCCAGCAGCCGACGGGGACTAGCGGGAGCAGGCTACGAGCAGTACTTC.

The CDR3 region is CSVEDRKQAYEQYF. CDR3 in DNA: TGCAGCGTTGAAGATCGAAAACAAGCCTACGAGCAGTACTTC. The genes are TRBV29-1 and TRBJ2-7, with no clear D. Trimming left V 0 bases short and J 2 bases short, with 11 bases between. The germline gives CDR1 SQVTM, CDR2 ANQGSEA. The CDR3 loop spans 14 amino acids.

The rearrangement joins TRBV5-6 to TRBJ1-2; no clear D gene. This CDR3 has 14 residues. Trimming removed 0 bases from V and 2 bases from J, with 8 bases in between. Germline CDR1 and CDR2: SGHDT and YYEEEE. CDR3 bases: TGTGCCAGCAGCTTGGGGGGTCTCAACTATGGCTACACCTTC. This gives the protein CASSLGGLNYGYTF. Full variable domain (rest looked up from reference TRBV5-6 and TRBJ1-2): DAGVTQSPTHLIKTRGQQVTLRCSPKSGHDTVSWYQQALGQGPQFIFQYYEEEERQRGNFPDRFSGHQFPNYSSELNVNALLLGDSALYLCASSLGGLNYGYTFGSGTRLTVV.

The chain couples TRBV12-3 or TRBV12-4 to TRBJ2-2, with D uncertain. The CDR3 consists of 13 residues. Trimming removed 3 bases from V and 6 bases from J, with 8 bases in between. The CDR3 region has the DNA TGTGCCAGCAGTTTCCAGCTTCCCGGGGAGCTGTTTTTT. This sequence encodes CASSFQLPGELFF.

In DNA form, the CDR3 reads TGTGCCAGCAGTTTACGGCAGGGAAGCAATGAGCAGTTCTTC. It encodes CASSLRQGSNEQFF. This chain joins TRBV28 and TRBJ2-1; possible D gene TRBD1, 5 bases. Deletions cut 2 bases from V and 6 bases from J, with 11 bases between. Germline V gene sequence: CDR1 MDHEN, CDR2 SYDVKM. This CDR3 spans 14 amino acids. Supplemented by reference TRBV28 and TRBJ2-1, the full variable domain reads DVKVTQSSRYLVKRTGEKVFLECVQDMDHENMFWYRQDPGLGLRLIYFSYDVKMKEKGDIPEGYSVSREKKERFSLILESASTNQTSMYLCASSLRQGSNEQFFGPGTRLTVL.

The V gene is TRBV9, the J gene TRBJ2-3, with TRBD2 matching 10 bases. Trimming at V came to 2 bases and at J to 4 bases, leaving 1 base not matched to a gene. CDR3 length equals 14 residues. Looked up from germline, CDR1 is SGDLS and CDR2 is YYNGEE. CDR3 sequence: CASSVLAGADTQYF. CDR3 DNA: TGTGCCAGCAGCGTTCTAGCGGGAGCAGATACGCAGTATTTT. Based on the CDR3 plus reference TRBV9 and TRBJ2-3, the full variable domain is DSGVTQTPKHLITATGQRVTLRCSPRSGDLSVYWYQQSLDQGLQFLIQYYNGEERAKGNILERFSAQQFPDLHSELNLSSLELGDSALYFCASSVLAGADTQYFGPGTRLTVL.

This rearrangement joins TRBV5-1 to TRBJ1-1; D not resolved. Germline CDR1 is SGHRS and CDR2 is YFSETQ. V dropped 0 bases and J dropped 0 bases, with 9 bases sitting between them. This CDR3 spans 15 amino acids. CDR3 amino acids: CASSLAGNVNTEAFF. The CDR3 nucleotides read TGCGCCAGCAGCTTGGCGGGCAACGTGAACACTGAAGCTTTCTTT.

This clone occurred a few times. The V gene is TRBV10-1, the J gene TRBJ2-7; 8 bases match TRBD2. The germline V gene has CDR1 WNHNN and CDR2 SYGVQD (reference sequence). The CDR3 spans 16 residues. After removal of 4 bases from V and 3 bases from J, the junction contained 11 bases not matched to a gene. The CDR3 DNA reads TGCGCCAGCAGTGTGGTAACTCCGGGAGGGAACTACGAGCAGTACTTC. As protein: CASSVVTPGGNYEQYF.

This clone has just a few counts. This chain links TRBV7-9 with TRBJ1-1, with 9 positions matching TRBD1. The CDR3 consists of 15 residues. J was trimmed by 4 bases and V by 5 bases; bases with no gene match: 8. Germline CDR1 and CDR2: SEHNR and FQNEAQ (reference sequence). Here the CDR3 reads CASSLGQGMGTEAFF. The CDR3, as DNA: TGTGCCAGCAGCCTGGGACAGGGAATGGGCACTGAAGCTTTCTTT.

The chain combines TRBV5-1 with TRBJ2-1, with 11 positions matching TRBD2. This CDR3 is built from 14 residues. CDR1 SGHRS and CDR2 YFSETQ come from the germline V gene. With V trimmed by 4 bases and J by 9 bases, 6 bases remained unmatched. The CDR3 here is CASSISGRAGEQFF. The DNA for the CDR3 is TGCGCCAGCAGCATTAGCGGGAGGGCCGGTGAGCAGTTCTTC.

The rearrangement joins TRBV28 to TRBJ2-2; D uncertain. Germline V gene data show CDR1 as MDHEN and CDR2 as SYDVKM. V lost 5 bases and J lost 4, with 8 bases in between. This CDR3 comprises 13 residues. CDR3 sequence reads: CASSAPATGELFF. CDR3 nucleotide sequence: TGTGCCAGCAGTGCGCCCGCCACCGGGGAGCTGTTTTTT.

The chain is built from TRBV5-6 and TRBJ1-2; no clear D gene. V was cut by 0 bases and J by 7 bases, with 7 bases left in between. From germline, CDR1 is SGHDT and CDR2 YYEEEE. This CDR3 region has 12 residues. CDR3 nucleotide sequence: TGTGCCAGCAGCTTGGCAGGAGGTGGCTACACCTTC. Encoded protein: CASSLAGGGYTF.

This clone showed up just a few times. J is TRBJ2-7 and V is TRBV28; 8 bases match TRBD1. Germline values: CDR1 MDHEN, CDR2 SYDVKM. The CDR3 totals 13 residues. V dropped 3 bases and J dropped 6; count of bases not matched to a gene: 4. CDR3 coding DNA: TGTGCCAGCAGTTTGGCCCAGGGGGCCGAGCAGTACTTC. This translates into CASSLAQGAEQYF.

J is TRBJ2-5 and V is TRBV6-5, with TRBD1 identical over 7 bases. The ends lost 6 bases at V and 5 bases at J; junction bases unmatched: 3. This CDR3 region has 12 residues. From germline, CDR1 is MNHEY and CDR2 SVGAGI. The chain's CDR3 is CASSPRGETQYF. In nucleotides, the CDR3 is TGTGCCAGCAGCCCCAGGGGGGAGACCCAGTACTTC.

Only one count was recorded for this clone. This chain links TRBV5-1 with TRBJ2-1; 7 bases are shared with TRBD2. From germline, CDR1 is SGHRS and CDR2 YFSETQ. V was pared by 2 bases and J by 7 bases, with 9 bases of the junction left unmatched. The length of the CDR3 is 15 residues. The CDR3 DNA reads TGCGCCAGCAGCTTCATGGACATGGGGGGGAATGAGCAGTTCTTC. Encoded protein: CASSFMDMGGNEQFF. Full variable domain (missing parts from reference TRBV5-1 and TRBJ2-1): KAGVTQTPRYLIKTRGQQVTLSCSPISGHRSVSWYQQTPGQGLQFLFEYFSETQRNKGNFPGRFSGRQFSNSRSEMNVSTLELGDSALYLCASSFMDMGGNEQFFGPGTRLTVL.

The chain couples TRBV4-3 to TRBJ1-4, with 7 bases matching TRBD1. Germline V gene lookup returns CDR1 LGHNA and CDR2 YSLEER. The ends lost 2 bases at V and 8 bases at J; junction bases unmatched: 5. CDR3 length equals 14 residues. As DNA, the CDR3 is TGCGCCAGCAGCCAACAGGGGGAGGACGAAAAACTGTTTTTT. Translation: CASSQQGEDEKLFF.

The chain carries TRBV5-6 and TRBJ2-7; 14 bases match TRBD2. The ends lost 2 bases at V and 0 bases at J; junction bases unmatched: 4. The CDR3 has 17 residues. Germline CDR1 is SGHDT and CDR2 is YYEEEE. This chain's CDR3 is CASSFGGTSGSSYEQYF. CDR3 nucleotide sequence: TGTGCCAGCAGCTTTGGGGGGACTAGCGGGAGCTCCTACGAGCAGTACTTC.